The table lists the clone carrying this T cell receptor beta chain with a few counts. The data were taken from a study of T-cell memory formation after mild COVID-19. Using its own MiXCR run on the 5' RACE reads, TCRdb lists one record per CDR3 protein. Here the sample spans about 350,000 distinct CDR3 sequences, roughly an eighth being singletons. The CDR3 is 16 amino acids. Trimming pared 5 bases from V and 6 bases from J, leaving 20 bases between. Germline CDR1 is SGHTA and CDR2 is FQGNSA. This receptor was obtained from a man aged 18 to 29 who had mild COVID-19 (a few samples of this study predate the infection). Cell type and time point are not known. The chain couples TRBV7-2 to TRBJ1-5; D possibly corresponds to TRBD1 (6 bases). Sequenced material: PBMCs or a T cell subset sorted from them (not recorded which). The CDR3 here is CASSLTRWGQGQPQHF. In DNA, the CDR3 is TGTGCCAGCAGCCTTACGCGGTGGGGGCAGGGTCAGCCCCAGCATTTT.